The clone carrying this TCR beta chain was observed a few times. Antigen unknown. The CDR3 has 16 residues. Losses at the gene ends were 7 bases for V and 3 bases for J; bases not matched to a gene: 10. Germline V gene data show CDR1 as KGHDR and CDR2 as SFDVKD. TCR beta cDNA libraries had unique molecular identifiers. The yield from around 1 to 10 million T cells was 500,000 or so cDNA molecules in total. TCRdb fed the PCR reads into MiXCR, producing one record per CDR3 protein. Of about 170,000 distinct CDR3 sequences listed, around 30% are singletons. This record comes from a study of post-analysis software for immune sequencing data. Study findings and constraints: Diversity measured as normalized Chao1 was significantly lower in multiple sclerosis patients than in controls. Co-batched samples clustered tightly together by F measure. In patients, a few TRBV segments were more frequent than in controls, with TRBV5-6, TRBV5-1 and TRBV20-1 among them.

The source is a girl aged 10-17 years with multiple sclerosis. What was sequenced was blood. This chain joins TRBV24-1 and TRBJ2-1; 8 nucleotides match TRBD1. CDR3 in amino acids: CATSTTGAPNYNEQFF. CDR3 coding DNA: TGTGCCACCAGCACGACAGGGGCGCCTAACTACAATGAGCAGTTCTTC.